This T cell receptor beta chain was obtained from a study of blood T cell repertoires in COVID-19. The overall study: COVID-19 samples from acute and convalescent phases originated in the United States, Italy and Spain. In each case, the material was cDNA or gDNA derived from T cells, B-cell-depleted T cells, or PBMCs.

The length of the CDR3 is 14 residues. J lost 3 bases, V lost 6 bases, and 2 bases had no gene match. Germline V gene data show CDR1 as LNHNV and CDR2 as YYDKDF (reference sequence). This clone turned up a few times. As originally analysed: Amplification of reference gene primers was used by the study to estimate nucleated cell counts. Libraries were prepared by immunoSEQ multiplex PCR; TCRdb keeps only in-frame clonotypes and omits some of them. The V and J calls and the clone size are those of that table, but D and trimming were determined from the DNA. The table records 130,000 to 150,000 clones, approximately 87% of them present only once.

The chain recombines TRBV15 with TRBJ1-6; 7 nucleotides line up with TRBD1. This receptor was obtained from an elderly man with acute or convalescent COVID-19. Material: peripheral blood. Here the CDR3 reads CATRQGIYNSPLHF. The CDR3 DNA reads as TGTGCCACCAGACAGGGGATCTATAATTCACCCCTCCACTTT.